The rows below give T cell receptor beta chains drawn from one sample of a study of identical twins. TCRdb called the 5' RACE reads again in MiXCR, with one record for every CDR3 protein. The table records approximately 630,000 distinct CDR3 sequences, 7% to 7.5% of them present only once. The sample was also linked to a second study, of yellow fever vaccine responses in identical twins.

The sequencing input was PBMCs. These receptors originate from a woman aged 18-29 years in good health. Each CDR3 is given with its conserved first and last residue. D genes are given only for firm matches. Part of the rows lack a size; the others show once, few, many or a class for expanded clones.

TRBV5-1,TRBJ1-1,many,.,CASSLEQTTEAFF,TGCGCCAGCAGCTTGGAACAGACCACTGAAGCTTTCTTT
TRBV12-3/TRBV12-4,TRBJ2-1,many,TRBD2,CASSLAGSRAHEQFF,TGTGCCAGCAGCCTAGCGGGATCTCGGGCCCATGAGCAGTTCTTC
TRBV20-1,TRBJ1-5,.,TRBD1,CSARVGTGLSGQPQHF,TGCAGTGCTAGAGTCGGGACAGGACTTTCAGGTCAGCCCCAGCATTTT
TRBV5-1,TRBJ2-1,many,TRBD2,CASSLAAGVVYNEQFF,TGCGCCAGCAGCTTGGCGGCGGGAGTCGTGTACAATGAGCAGTTCTTC
TRBV6-2/TRBV6-3,TRBJ1-5,many,.,CASSYLGGAGNQPQHF,TGTGCCAGCAGTTACCTCGGGGGGGCGGGCAATCAGCCCCAGCATTTT
TRBV6-2/TRBV6-3,TRBJ2-1,.,.,CASKTEGLYSYNEQFF,TGTGCCAGCAAGACCGAAGGACTGTATTCCTACAATGAGCAGTTCTTC
TRBV2,TRBJ2-1,many,TRBD2,CASSIAGNYNEQFF,TGTGCCAGCAGTATAGCGGGAAACTACAATGAGCAGTTCTTC
TRBV10-3,TRBJ2-3,.,.,CAISESRDGRWTTDTQYF,TGTGCCATCAGTGAGTCACGGGACGGGCGTTGGACCACAGATACGCAGTATTTT
TRBV5-5,TRBJ1-2,few,.,CASSLARTGNYGYTF,TGTGCCAGCAGCTTGGCTCGAACAGGGAACTATGGCTACACCTTC
TRBV5-1,TRBJ2-3,many,.,CASSYSPASSADTQYF,TGCGCCAGCAGCTACTCACCGGCTAGCTCGGCAGATACGCAGTATTTT
TRBV5-5,TRBJ2-1,.,TRBD1,CASSHRDRNEQFF,TGTGCCAGCAGCCACCGGGACAGGAATGAGCAGTTCTTC
TRBV13,TRBJ1-2,few,TRBD1,CASKTGGLDYGYTF,TGTGCCAGTAAAACAGGGGGCCTCGACTATGGCTACACCTTC
TRBV12-3/TRBV12-4,TRBJ2-1,.,.,CASNVGGDNEQFF,TGTGCCAGCAACGTAGGGGGGGACAATGAGCAGTTCTTC
TRBV7-8,TRBJ2-2,.,.,CASTGAGVRTGELFF,TGTGCCAGCACGGGGGCGGGAGTTCGAACCGGGGAGCTGTTTTTT
TRBV7-2,TRBJ2-7,few,.,CASSAQKWEQYF,TGTGCCAGCAGCGCTCAAAAGTGGGAGCAGTACTTC